The next 3 T cell receptor beta chains were all read from a single sample in a study of blood T cell repertoires in COVID-19. This table comes from immunoSEQ multiplex PCR, and its TCRdb copy is limited to in-frame clones, with some not included. The sample lists approximately 53,000 clones, 83% occurring once. Sequencing was done on a sample of peripheral blood. Receptors originate from a man in his forties with acute or convalescent COVID-19.

The CDR3 loop reads CASSERGQGAWGYTF. DNA for the CDR3: TGCGCCAGCAGTGAGAGGGGACAGGGGGCTTGGGGCTACACCTTC. This chain joins TRBV10-2 and TRBJ1-2; 12 nucleotides align to TRBD1. In germline, CDR1 is WSHSY, CDR2 SAAADI. This CDR3 is built from 15 residues. V dropped 2 bases and J dropped 8; count of bases not matched to a gene: 6.

This rearrangement joins TRBV7-2 to TRBJ2-5, with D possibly being TRBD2 (5 bases). V was clipped by 3 bases and J by 2 bases, with 13 bases between them. The germline CDR1 and CDR2 sequences are SGHTA and FQGNSA. The CDR3 covers 15 residues. CDR3 sequence (DNA): TGTGCCAGCAGCTTTGGGATAGCGCCTCAAGAGACCCAGTACTTC. Amino acids: CASSFGIAPQETQYF.

This rearrangement joins TRBV7-6 to TRBJ2-3, with no clear D. Per germline, CDR1 SGHVS and CDR2 FNYEAQ. The CDR3 has 14 amino acids. Trimming left V 1 base short and J 3 bases short, with 8 bases between. The CDR3 loop reads CASSLELTTDTQYF. The CDR3 DNA is TGTGCCAGCAGCTTAGAATTGACTACAGATACGCAGTATTTT.